This T cell receptor (beta chain) was observed in a study of molecular identifiers for immune sequencing clone quantification. Study observations and caveats: In naive cells, under 1% of molecules belonged to clones above 20 RNA copies, against over 98% in effector cells. In cases of identical TCR molecules sharing a barcode, highly expanded clone sizes could be underestimated.

Preparation of the bulk TCR libraries relied on previously described methods and listed TCR primers. TCRdb independently ran MiXCR on the PCR reads; one entry per CDR3 protein. The repertoire consists of more than 300,000 distinct CDR3 sequences, with roughly a fifth occurring once and the leading ten covering about 0.79%. The CDR3 is 14 residues long. Trimming left V 5 bases short and J 0 bases short, with 10 bases between. Germline CDR1 MDHEN, CDR2 SYDVKM. This clonotype was recorded at least ten times. What it binds is unknown. Sample: naive CD8+ T cells from blood, with Jurkat cell RNA spiked in. Subset given: FACS-sorted CD8+CD4-CCR7+CD45RA+ naive T cells. The origin of this receptor is a human donor in good health. Some libraries in this study had Jurkat cell RNA spiked in. This sequence joins TRBV28 and TRBJ2-5, with D possibly matching TRBD1 (6 bases). The CDR3 DNA follows: TGTGCCAGCAGTCACCGGGACAACCAAGAGACCCAGTACTTC. Protein product: CASSHRDNQETQYF.